This record concerns one TCR beta chain sequence. One Seattle source followed patients from active infection through their disease course. This sample is part of a study of blood T cell repertoires in COVID-19. Study context: There were acute and convalescent COVID-19 samples, and they came from the United States, Italy and Spain. From T cells, B-cell-depleted T cells, or PBMCs came the material, which was cDNA or gDNA.

The length of the CDR3 is 13 residues. Germline V gives CDR1 KGHSH, CDR2 LQKENI. The V segment lost 5 bases and the J segment 3 bases; nucleotides outside the gene matches: 3. The method was immunoSEQ multiplex PCR; TCRdb's version includes in-frame clones alone and lacks a portion of them. Among hundreds of thousands of clones listed, roughly 90% were seen once. This clonotype originated in a woman aged 30 to 39 with COVID-19, enrolled during active disease. This chain uses TRBV18 with TRBJ2-7; 8 bases fit TRBD1. The sequenced material came from peripheral blood. In DNA form, the CDR3 reads TGTGCCAGCTCAGCGGACAGGGACTACGAGCAGTACTTC. It translates to CASSADRDYEQYF.